Listed below are T cell receptor beta chains from one sample, sequenced in a study of T cells in localized non-small cell lung cancer. Sequencing used immunoSEQ multiplex PCR; TCRdb keeps in-frame clones, though not all of them. Of over 20,000 clones listed, roughly 84% are singletons. Sequencing used PBMCs, obtained before any cancer treatment. These receptors originate from a woman aged 35-75 years with stage II squamous cell lung carcinoma. Both conserved end residues are part of each CDR3. Fields, in order: V gene, J gene, CDR3 protein.

>TRBV11-2|TRBJ2-3
CASSLDRMDTQYF
>TRBV7-2|TRBJ1-5
CASSLHAQPQHF
>TRBV28|TRBJ2-4
CASSLGTGLAKNIQYF
>TRBV11-3|TRBJ2-1
CASSVGRVWGQDEQFF
>TRBV4-3|TRBJ1-1
CASSQFVRGEAFF
>TRBV7-9|TRBJ2-5
CASSLGTGPQETQYF
>TRBV4-1|TRBJ2-7
CASSQDRPGRGLPSSYEQYF
>TRBV10-1|TRBJ1-2
CASTIDGPNYGYTF
>TRBV28|TRBJ1-2
CASSLEGYGYTF
>TRBV4-2|TRBJ2-5
CASSQDRSGGQETQYF
>TRBV15|TRBJ1-5
CATSRDKGLGQPQHF
>TRBV11-3|TRBJ2-3
CASSLDGGRTDTQYF
>TRBV6-1|TRBJ2-3
CASREGELSDTQYF
>TRBV4-3|TRBJ1-2
CASSQDAQIYGYTF
>TRBV4-3|TRBJ1-5
CASSQSTSGQPQHF
>TRBV18|TRBJ2-3
CASSREGLAVNTDTQYF
>TRBV2|TRBJ2-5
CASSRDRGRETQYF
>TRBV10-3|TRBJ1-1
CAISESEWGDSNTEAFF
>TRBV6-5|TRBJ2-2
CASSYSLTGELFF
>TRBV5-1|TRBJ1-6
CASRPGTGNSPLHF
>TRBV30|TRBJ1-5
CARNKGPYSNQPQHF
>TRBV28|TRBJ2-1
CASSNYNEQFF
>TRBV7-7|TRBJ2-2
CASSPSGLPWTGELFF
>TRBV5-1|TRBJ1-1
CASSLDSGLLNTEAFF
>TRBV5-1|TRBJ1-4
CASSDAETGAEKLFF
>TRBV5-4|TRBJ2-1
CASSTSSGRAGNEQFF
>TRBV2|TRBJ2-5
CASNRDPQGGTQYF
>TRBV10-3|TRBJ1-2
CAISESTGTRGYTF
>TRBV30|TRBJ2-3
CAWSKGGSPDTQYF
>TRBV5-1|TRBJ1-4
CASSLGAADNEKLFF
>TRBV9|TRBJ2-7
CASSADGPSYEQYF
>TRBV9|TRBJ2-5
CASQPGTEETQYF
>TRBV12-5|TRBJ2-1
CASGLGGGNEQFF
>TRBV2|TRBJ2-4
CASSEREGLAKNIQYF